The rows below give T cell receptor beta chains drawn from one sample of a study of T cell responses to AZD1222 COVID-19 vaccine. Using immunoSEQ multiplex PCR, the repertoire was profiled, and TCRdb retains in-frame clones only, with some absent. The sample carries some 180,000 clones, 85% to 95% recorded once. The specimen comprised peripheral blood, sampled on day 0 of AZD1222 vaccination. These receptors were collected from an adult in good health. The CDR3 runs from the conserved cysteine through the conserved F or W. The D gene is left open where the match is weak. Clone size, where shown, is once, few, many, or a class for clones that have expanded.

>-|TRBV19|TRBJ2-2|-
TGTGCCAGTATCCCAGGACGGAACACCGGGGAGCTGTTTTTT
CASIPGRNTGELFF
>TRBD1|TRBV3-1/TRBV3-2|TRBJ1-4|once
TGTGCCAGCAGCCATCTCCCGGGACAGGGTAATGAAAAACTGTTTTTT
CASSHLPGQGNEKLFF
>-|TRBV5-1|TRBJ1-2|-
TGCGCCAGCAAGAGTTTCCGGACCCGGGTTGCCTATGGCTACACCTTC
CASKSFRTRVAYGYTF
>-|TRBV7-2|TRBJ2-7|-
TGTGCCAGCAGCCCACGACCGAGCTCCTACGAGCAGTACTTC
CASSPRPSSYEQYF
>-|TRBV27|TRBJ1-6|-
TGTGCCAGCAGTTTAAGTAGTCCTGGGTCCTATAATTCACCCCTCCACTTT
CASSLSSPGSYNSPLHF
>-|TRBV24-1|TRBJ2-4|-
TGTGCCACCAGTGATGGGGGAAACATTCAGTACTTC
CATSDGGNIQYF
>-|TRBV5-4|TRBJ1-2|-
TGTGCCAGCAGCTTGGACGGGTATAACTATGGCTACACCTTC
CASSLDGYNYGYTF
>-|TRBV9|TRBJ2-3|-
TGTGCCAGCAGCGTTGCTGGACTGAGCACAGATACGCAGTATTTT
CASSVAGLSTDTQYF
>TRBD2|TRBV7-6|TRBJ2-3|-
TGTGCCAGCAGCTTACTAGCGGGAGGGCCCAGTAGGGTCCGGCAGTATTTT
CASSLLAGGPSRVRQYF
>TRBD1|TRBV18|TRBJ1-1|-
TGTGCCAGCTCACCATTGGACAGGGGGCTGGGCACTGAAGCTTTCTTT
CASSPLDRGLGTEAFF
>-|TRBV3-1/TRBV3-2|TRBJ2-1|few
TGTGCCAGCAGCCAAGGGGTGTACGGAGGCTCCTACAATGAGCAGTTCTTC
CASSQGVYGGSYNEQFF
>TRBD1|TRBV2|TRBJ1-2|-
TGTGCCAGCAGGGGATCAGGGGGCGCGGGCTACACCTTC
CASRGSGGAGYTF
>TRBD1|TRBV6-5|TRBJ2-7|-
TGTGCCAGCACCAGACAGGGGAAGCACGAGCAGTACTTC
CASTRQGKHEQYF
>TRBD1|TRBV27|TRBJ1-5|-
TGTGCCAGCAGTTTATCGACAGGGGGCGGCAATCAGCCCCAGCATTTT
CASSLSTGGGNQPQHF
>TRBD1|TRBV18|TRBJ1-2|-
TGTGCCAGCTCACCCGACAGGGTGCTCTACACCTTC
CASSPDRVLYTF
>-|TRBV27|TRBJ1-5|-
TGTGCCAGCAGTTTACTCGCGGAGTCAGGCCTGGGTCAGCCCCAGCATTTT
CASSLLAESGLGQPQHF
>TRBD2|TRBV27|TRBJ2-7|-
TGTGCCAGCACAGGGACTAGCGGGAGACCCGACTACGAGCAGTACTTC
CASTGTSGRPDYEQYF
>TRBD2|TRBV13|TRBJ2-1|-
TGTGCCAGCAGCCCCCCCGGGACTAGCGGTCACAATGAGCAGTTCTTC
CASSPPGTSGHNEQFF
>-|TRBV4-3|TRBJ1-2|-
TGCGCCAGCAGCCCAACCGCGGGGGGTAACTATGGCTACACCTTC
CASSPTAGGNYGYTF
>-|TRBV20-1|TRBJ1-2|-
TGCAGTGCTTTAAGGGACTCCTACTTCTTC
CSALRDSYFF
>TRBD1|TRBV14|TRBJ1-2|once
TGTGCCAGCAGCCCTCGGTTAACAGGGGAAGGCTACACCTTC
CASSPRLTGEGYTF
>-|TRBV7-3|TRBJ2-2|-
TGTGCCAGCAGCCCAGGACACTTGAACACCGGGGAGCTGTTTTTT
CASSPGHLNTGELFF
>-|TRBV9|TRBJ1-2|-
TGTGCCAGCAGTCTAAACTGGGACTCCGCGGGGGGCTACACCTTC
CASSLNWDSAGGYTF
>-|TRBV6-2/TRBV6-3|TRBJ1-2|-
TGTGCCAGCAGTTACCCTCAAAATCAGGATGGCTACACCTTC
CASSYPQNQDGYTF
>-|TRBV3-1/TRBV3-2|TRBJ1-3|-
TGTGCCAGCAGCCCCGGATCTTACAGAGTCGGGTACACCATATATTTT
CASSPGSYRVGYTIYF
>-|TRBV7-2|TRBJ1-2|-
TGTGCCAGCAGCCCGATGACCACCCCTACTAACTATGGCTACACCTTC
CASSPMTTPTNYGYTF
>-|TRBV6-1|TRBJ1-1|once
TGTGCCAGCAGTGAGAGTGGGGTAAACACTGAAGCTTTCTTT
CASSESGVNTEAFF
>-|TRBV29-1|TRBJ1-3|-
TGCAGCGTTGAAGTGGCGACCTCTGGAAACACCATATATTTT
CSVEVATSGNTIYF
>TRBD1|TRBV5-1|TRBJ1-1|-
TGCGCCAGCAGGTCTCCACAGGGGACCTTGAACACTGAAGCTTTCTTT
CASRSPQGTLNTEAFF
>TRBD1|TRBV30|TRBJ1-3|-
TGTGCCTGGAGACCTTGGGCGGGACAGGGGCAGGCTGGAAACACCATATATTTT
CAWRPWAGQGQAGNTIYF
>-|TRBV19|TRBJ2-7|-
TGTGCCAGTAGTATCCGTGGCCTAGGGGGGGCGCGGATCTACGAGCAGTACTTC
CASSIRGLGGARIYEQYF
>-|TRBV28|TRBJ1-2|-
TGTGCCAGCAGTTTGAGCTCCATCGGGGATGGCTACACCTTC
CASSLSSIGDGYTF
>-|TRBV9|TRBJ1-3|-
TGTGCCAGCAGCTATAATGTAGGCCCTGGAAACACCATATATTTT
CASSYNVGPGNTIYF
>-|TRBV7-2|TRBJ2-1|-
TGTGCCAGCAGCTCCACCTGGGGCAATGAGCAGTTCTTC
CASSSTWGNEQFF
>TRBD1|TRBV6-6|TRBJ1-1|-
TGTGCCAGCACCCTAATACAGGGGGCTGAAGCTTTCTTT
CASTLIQGAEAFF
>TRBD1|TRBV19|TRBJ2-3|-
TGTGCCAGTAGTACCGGACAGGGCACAGATACGCAGTATTTT
CASSTGQGTDTQYF
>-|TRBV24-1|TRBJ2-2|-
TGTGCCACCAGCCTTAGTAGGACCGGGGAGCTGTTTTTT
CATSLSRTGELFF
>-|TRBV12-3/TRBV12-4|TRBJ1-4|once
TGTGCCAGCAGTTTTAGGACAGTTGAAAAACTGTTTTTT
CASSFRTVEKLFF
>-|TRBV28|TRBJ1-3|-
TGTGCCAGCAGTTTCGGGTTCGCTCGCTCTGGAAACACCATATATTTT
CASSFGFARSGNTIYF
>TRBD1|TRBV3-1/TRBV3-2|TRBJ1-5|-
TGTGCCAGCAGCCTCTCCGGGACAGGGGTACGTTCCCAGCATTTT
CASSLSGTGVRSQHF
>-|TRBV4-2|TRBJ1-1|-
TGTGCCAGCAGCCAAGATTCTAACCCGGGACTAGCGGGAGCTTTCTTT
CASSQDSNPGLAGAFF
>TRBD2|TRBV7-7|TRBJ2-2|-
TGTGCCAGCAGTCTGACTAGCGGGAGAGGGGACGGGGAGCTGTTTTTT
CASSLTSGRGDGELFF
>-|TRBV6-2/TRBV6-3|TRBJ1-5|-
TGTGCCAGCAGTTACGCGGTGGGGACCGACTATCAGCCCCAGCATTTT
CASSYAVGTDYQPQHF
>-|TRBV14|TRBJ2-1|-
TGTGCCAGCAGCAGAACTGGTAGAGGACATGAGCAGTTCTTC
CASSRTGRGHEQFF
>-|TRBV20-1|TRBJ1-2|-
TGCAGTGCTAGAGGGGCAGATCACACCTTC
CSARGADHTF
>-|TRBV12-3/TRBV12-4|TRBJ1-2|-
TGTGCCAGCAGTTTAGGGGGCTACACCTTC
CASSLGGYTF
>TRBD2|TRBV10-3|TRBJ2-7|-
TGTGCCATCAAGCCTAGCGGAGTTAGCGAGCAGTACTTC
CAIKPSGVSEQYF
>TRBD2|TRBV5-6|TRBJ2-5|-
TGTGCCAGCAGCCCGGTGGGGACTAGAACCCAGTACTTC
CASSPVGTRTQYF
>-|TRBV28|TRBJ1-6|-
TGTGCCAGCAGTTTATACCCTAATTCACCCCTCCACTTT
CASSLYPNSPLHF
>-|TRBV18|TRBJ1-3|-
TGTGCCAGCTCACCTTTCAAGGGAGCCTCTGGAAACACCATATATTTT
CASSPFKGASGNTIYF
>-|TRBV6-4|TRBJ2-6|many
TGTGCCAGCAGTGACAACTCTGGGGCCAACGTCCTGACTTTC
CASSDNSGANVLTF
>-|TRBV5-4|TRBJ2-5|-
TGTGCCAGCAGCTTCAGAGTACTGGGTCGAGAGACCCAGTACTTC
CASSFRVLGRETQYF
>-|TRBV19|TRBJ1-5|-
TGTGCCAGTAGCTCGGGGGTGGGACAGCCCCAGCATTTT
CASSSGVGQPQHF
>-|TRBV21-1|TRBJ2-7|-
TGTGCCAGCCGGAAGACAAGTCCCCCTTACGAGCAGTACTTC
CASRKTSPPYEQYF
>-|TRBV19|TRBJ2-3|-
TGTGCCACTAAGGGGGGGAGCACAGATACGCAGTATTTT
CATKGGSTDTQYF